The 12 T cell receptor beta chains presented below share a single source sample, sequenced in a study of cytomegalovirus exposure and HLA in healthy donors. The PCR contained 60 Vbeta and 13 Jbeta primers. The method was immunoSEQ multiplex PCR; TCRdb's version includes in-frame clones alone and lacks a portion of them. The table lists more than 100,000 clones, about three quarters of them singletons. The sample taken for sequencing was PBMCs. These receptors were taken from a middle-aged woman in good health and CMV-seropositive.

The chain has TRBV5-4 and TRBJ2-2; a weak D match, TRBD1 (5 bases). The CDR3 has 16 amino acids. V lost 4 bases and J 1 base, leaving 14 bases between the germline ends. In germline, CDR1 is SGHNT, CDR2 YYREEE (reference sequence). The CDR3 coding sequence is TGTGCCAGCAGCGGAAAGGACACCCAGAACACCGGGGAGCTGTTTTTT. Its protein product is CASSGKDTQNTGELFF.

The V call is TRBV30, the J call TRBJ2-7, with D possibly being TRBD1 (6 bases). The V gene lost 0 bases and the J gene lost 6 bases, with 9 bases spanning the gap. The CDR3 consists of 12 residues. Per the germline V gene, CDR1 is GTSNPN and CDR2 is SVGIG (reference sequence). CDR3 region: CAWSVQGLEQYF. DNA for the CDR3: TGTGCCTGGAGTGTACAGGGTCTCGAGCAGTACTTC.

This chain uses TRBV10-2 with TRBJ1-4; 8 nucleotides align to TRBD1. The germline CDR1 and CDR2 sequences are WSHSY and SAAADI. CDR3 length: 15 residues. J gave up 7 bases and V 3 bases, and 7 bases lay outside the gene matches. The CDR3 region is CASSDVQGVGEKLFF. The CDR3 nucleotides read TGCGCCAGCAGTGATGTACAGGGGGTGGGTGAAAAACTGTTTTTT.

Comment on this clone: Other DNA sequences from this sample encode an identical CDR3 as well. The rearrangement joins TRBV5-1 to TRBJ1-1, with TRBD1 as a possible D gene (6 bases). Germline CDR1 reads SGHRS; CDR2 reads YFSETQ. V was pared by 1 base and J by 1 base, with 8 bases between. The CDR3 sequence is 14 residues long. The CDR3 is CASSLQGGNTEAFF. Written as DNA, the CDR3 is TGCGCCAGCAGCTTGCAAGGGGGGAACACTGAAGCTTTCTTT.

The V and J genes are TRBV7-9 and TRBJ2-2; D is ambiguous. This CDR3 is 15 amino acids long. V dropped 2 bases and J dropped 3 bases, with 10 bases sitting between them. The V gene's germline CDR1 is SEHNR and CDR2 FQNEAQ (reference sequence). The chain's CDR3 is CASSLLLLHTGELFF. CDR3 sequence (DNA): TGTGCCAGCAGCTTACTTTTACTTCACACCGGGGAGCTGTTTTTT.

Here the CDR3 DNA reads TGCGCCAGCAGCCAAGTGACTAGCGGGACCTACGAGCAGTACTTC. Amino acids: CASSQVTSGTYEQYF. The chain carries TRBV4-1 and TRBJ2-7; 11 bases align to TRBD2. This CDR3 region has 15 residues. V lost 1 base to trimming and J lost 2 bases; unmatched junction nucleotides: 1. Germline V gene data show CDR1 as MGHRA and CDR2 as YSYEKL.

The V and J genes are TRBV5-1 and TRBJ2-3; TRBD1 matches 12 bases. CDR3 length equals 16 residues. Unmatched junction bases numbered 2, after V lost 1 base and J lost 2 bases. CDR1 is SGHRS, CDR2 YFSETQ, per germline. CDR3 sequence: CASSLWGQGATDTQYF. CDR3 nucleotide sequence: TGCGCCAGCAGCTTGTGGGGACAGGGGGCCACAGATACGCAGTATTTT.

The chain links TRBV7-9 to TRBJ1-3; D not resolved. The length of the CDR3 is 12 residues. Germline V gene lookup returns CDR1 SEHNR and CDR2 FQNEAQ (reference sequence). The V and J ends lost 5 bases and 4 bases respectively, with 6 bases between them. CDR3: CASSPQGNTIYF. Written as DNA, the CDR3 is TGTGCCAGCAGCCCTCAGGGAAACACCATATATTTT.

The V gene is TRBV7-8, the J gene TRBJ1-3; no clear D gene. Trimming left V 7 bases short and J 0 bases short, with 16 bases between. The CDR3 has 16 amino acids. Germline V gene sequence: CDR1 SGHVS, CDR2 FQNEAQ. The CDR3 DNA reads TGTGCCAGCACCCTAGGAGTAGGTCACTCTGGAAACACCATATATTTT. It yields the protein CASTLGVGHSGNTIYF.

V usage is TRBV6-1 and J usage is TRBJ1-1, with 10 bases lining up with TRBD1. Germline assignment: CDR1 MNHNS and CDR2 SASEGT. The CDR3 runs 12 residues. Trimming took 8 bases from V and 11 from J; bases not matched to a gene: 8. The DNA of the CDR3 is TGTGCCAGCGAGGGACAGGGGATTTTTGCTTTCTTT. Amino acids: CASEGQGIFAFF.

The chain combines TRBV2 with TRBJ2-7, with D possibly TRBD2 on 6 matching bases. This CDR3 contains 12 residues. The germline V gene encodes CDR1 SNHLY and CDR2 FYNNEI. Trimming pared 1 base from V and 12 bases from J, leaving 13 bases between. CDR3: CASSEVGRRGYF. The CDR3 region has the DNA TGTGCCAGCAGTGAAGTGGGTAGGCGGGGGTACTTC.

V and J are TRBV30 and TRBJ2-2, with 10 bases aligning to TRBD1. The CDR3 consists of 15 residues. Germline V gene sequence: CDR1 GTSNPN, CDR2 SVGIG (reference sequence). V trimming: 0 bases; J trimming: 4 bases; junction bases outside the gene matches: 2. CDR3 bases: TGTGCCTGGAGTGTAGGGACAGGGGTCACCGGGGAGCTGTTTTTT. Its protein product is CAWSVGTGVTGELFF.